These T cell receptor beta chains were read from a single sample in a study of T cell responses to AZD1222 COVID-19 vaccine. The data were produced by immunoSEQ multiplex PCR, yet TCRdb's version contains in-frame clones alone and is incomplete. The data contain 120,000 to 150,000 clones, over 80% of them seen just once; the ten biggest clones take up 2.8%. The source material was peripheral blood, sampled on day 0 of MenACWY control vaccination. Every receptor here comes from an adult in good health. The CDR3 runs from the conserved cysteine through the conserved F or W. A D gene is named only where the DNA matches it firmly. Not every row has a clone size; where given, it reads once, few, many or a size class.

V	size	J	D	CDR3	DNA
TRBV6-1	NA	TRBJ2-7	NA	CASSEPVMGEQYF	TGTGCCAGCAGTGAACCGGTGATGGGAGAGCAGTACTTC
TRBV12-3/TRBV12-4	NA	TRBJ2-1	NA	CASSSDLNEQFF	TGTGCCAGCAGCTCCGACCTGAATGAGCAGTTCTTC
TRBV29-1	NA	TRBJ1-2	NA	CSAEGLKDGYTF	TGCAGCGCTGAGGGACTAAAAGATGGCTACACCTTC
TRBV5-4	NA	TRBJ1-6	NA	CASSFEAGSLHF	TGTGCCAGCAGCTTCGAGGCGGGCTCCCTCCACTTT
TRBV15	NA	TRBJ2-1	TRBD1	CATSIGTGGYNEQFF	TGTGCCACCAGCATTGGGACAGGGGGTTACAATGAGCAGTTCTTC
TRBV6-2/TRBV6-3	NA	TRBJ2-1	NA	CASSRDVTYNEQFF	TGTGCCAGCAGCCGGGACGTAACTTACAATGAGCAGTTCTTC
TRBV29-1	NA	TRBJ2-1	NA	CSATLGRDYNEQFF	TGCAGCGCCACCCTGGGCCGGGACTACAATGAGCAGTTCTTC
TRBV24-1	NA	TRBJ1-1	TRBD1	CATSDFLDRANTEAFF	TGTGCCACCAGTGACTTCTTGGACAGGGCGAACACTGAAGCTTTCTTT
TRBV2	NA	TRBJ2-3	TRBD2	CASSKEREVTDTQYF	TGTGCCAGCAGTAAAGAGCGGGAGGTAACGGATACGCAGTATTTT
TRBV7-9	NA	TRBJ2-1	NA	CASSLGTGHYNEQFF	TGTGCCAGCAGCTTAGGCACAGGACATTACAATGAGCAGTTCTTC
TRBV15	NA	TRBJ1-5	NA	CATSSGMGRRQPQHF	TGTGCCACCAGCAGTGGAATGGGCCGCCGACAGCCCCAGCATTTT
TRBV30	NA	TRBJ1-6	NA	CAWSAMGETPLHF	TGTGCCTGGAGTGCTATGGGTGAGACACCCCTCCACTTT
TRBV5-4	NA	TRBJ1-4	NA	CASSLEPPVWSNEKLFF	TGTGCCAGCAGCTTGGAACCGCCCGTCTGGTCGAATGAAAAACTGTTTTTT
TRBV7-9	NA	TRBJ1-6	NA	CASRGSFNSPLHF	TGTGCCAGCAGAGGCAGTTTTAATTCACCCCTCCACTTT
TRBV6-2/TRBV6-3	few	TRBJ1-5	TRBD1	CASSLPGDRGGQPQHF	TGTGCCAGCAGTCTACCCGGGGACAGGGGCGGTCAGCCCCAGCATTTT
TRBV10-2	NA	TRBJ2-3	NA	CASNKAREADTQYF	TGCGCCAGCAACAAAGCAAGGGAGGCAGATACGCAGTATTTT
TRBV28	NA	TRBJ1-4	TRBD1	CASSPWTGDEKLFF	TGTGCCAGCAGTCCGTGGACAGGGGATGAAAAACTGTTTTTT
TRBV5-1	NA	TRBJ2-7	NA	CASSSDRWPYEQYF	TGCGCCAGCAGCTCAGACAGGTGGCCATACGAGCAGTACTTC
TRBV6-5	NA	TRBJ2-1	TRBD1	CASSYRDRTYNEQFF	TGTGCCAGCAGTTACCGGGACAGGACCTACAATGAGCAGTTCTTC
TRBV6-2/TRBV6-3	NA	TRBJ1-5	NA	CASSLHSNQPQHF	TGTGCCAGCAGCTTACATAGCAATCAGCCCCAGCATTTT
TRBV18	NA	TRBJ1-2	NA	CASSPPGGYGYTF	TGTGCCAGCTCACCACCGGGGGGCTATGGCTACACCTTC
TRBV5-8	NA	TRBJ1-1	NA	CASSTLVGLGTEAFF	TGTGCCAGCAGCACGCTAGTGGGCCTAGGCACTGAAGCTTTCTTT
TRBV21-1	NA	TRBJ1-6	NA	CASSPRRWANSPLHF	TGTGCCAGCAGCCCCCGACGGTGGGCTAATTCACCCCTCCACTTT
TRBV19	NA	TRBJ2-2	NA	CASRVADTTGELFF	TGTGCCAGTAGGGTGGCGGATACCACCGGGGAGCTGTTTTTT
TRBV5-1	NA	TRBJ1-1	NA	CASSSAEVNTEAFF	TGCGCCAGCAGCTCCGCGGAGGTAAACACTGAAGCTTTCTTT
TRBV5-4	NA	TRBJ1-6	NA	CASSLRDRDSPLHF	TGTGCCAGCAGCTTGAGGGACCGAGATTCACCCCTCCACTTT
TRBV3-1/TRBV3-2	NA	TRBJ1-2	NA	CASSQGDVYGYTF	TGTGCCAGCAGCCAAGGGGACGTCTATGGCTACACCTTC
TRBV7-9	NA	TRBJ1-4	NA	CASSLRADGGEKLFF	TGTGCCAGCAGCTTACGGGCAGATGGGGGTGAAAAACTGTTTTTT
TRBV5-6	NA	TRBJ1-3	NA	CASSLRQGGNTIYF	TGTGCCAGCAGCTTACGGCAGGGTGGAAACACCATATATTTT
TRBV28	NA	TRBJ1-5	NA	CASSLSVGLGSLNQPQHF	TGTGCCAGCAGTTTATCAGTTGGGTTGGGAAGTCTAAATCAGCCCCAGCATTTT
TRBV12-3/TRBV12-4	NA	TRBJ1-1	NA	CASSLTDNTEAFF	TGTGCCAGCAGTTTAACAGATAACACTGAAGCTTTCTTT
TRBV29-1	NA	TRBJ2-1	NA	CSVMRGASSYNEQFF	TGCAGCGTCATGAGGGGGGCGAGCTCCTACAATGAGCAGTTCTTC
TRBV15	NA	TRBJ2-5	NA	CATSREVTGTQYF	TGTGCCACCAGCAGAGAGGTAACCGGGACCCAGTACTTC
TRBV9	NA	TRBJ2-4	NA	CASSYSDGGRGKNIQYF	TGTGCCAGCAGCTACTCGGATGGGGGTAGGGGCAAAAACATTCAGTACTTC
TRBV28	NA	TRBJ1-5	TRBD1	CASRNRGSNQPQHF	TGTGCCAGCAGGAACAGGGGTAGCAATCAGCCCCAGCATTTT
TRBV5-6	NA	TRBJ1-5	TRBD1	CASSLGGTGIQPQHF	TGTGCCAGCAGCTTGGGCGGGACAGGGATTCAGCCCCAGCATTTT
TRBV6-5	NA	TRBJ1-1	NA	CASKAGSYTEAFF	TGTGCCAGCAAAGCAGGCTCATACACTGAAGCTTTCTTT
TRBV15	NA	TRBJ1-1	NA	CATSRDRVRGTEAFF	TGTGCCACCAGCAGAGATCGAGTCCGAGGCACTGAAGCTTTCTTT
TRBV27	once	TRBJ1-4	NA	CASSLSPEAADNEKLFF	TGTGCCAGCAGTTTATCGCCCGAGGCAGCCGATAATGAAAAACTGTTTTTT
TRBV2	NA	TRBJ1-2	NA	CASRELAANYGYTF	TGTGCCAGCAGGGAACTGGCTGCTAACTATGGCTACACCTTC
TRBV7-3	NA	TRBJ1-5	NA	CASSLTRMSSTHQPQHF	TGTGCCAGCAGCTTAACGAGAATGTCCTCGACCCATCAGCCCCAGCATTTT
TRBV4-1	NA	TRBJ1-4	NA	CASSQTYRVLREKLFF	TGCGCCAGCAGCCAAACGTACAGGGTGCTACGCGAAAAACTGTTTTTT
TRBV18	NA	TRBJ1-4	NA	CASSPASEIWGNEKLFF	TGTGCCAGCTCACCGGCGTCGGAAATCTGGGGTAATGAAAAACTGTTTTTT
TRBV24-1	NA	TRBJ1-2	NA	CATSGNYRGNYGYTF	TGTGCCACCAGTGGGAACTACAGAGGAAACTATGGCTACACCTTC
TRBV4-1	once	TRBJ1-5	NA	CASSQEGHGGQPQHF	TGCGCCAGCAGCCAAGAGGGACACGGAGGACAGCCCCAGCATTTT
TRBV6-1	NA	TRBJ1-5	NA	CASREDRGTSLNQPQHF	TGTGCCAGCAGAGAAGATCGAGGGACCTCCCTTAATCAGCCCCAGCATTTT
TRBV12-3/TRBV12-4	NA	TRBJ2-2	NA	CASSFNTGELFF	TGTGCCAGCAGTTTCAACACCGGGGAGCTGTTTTTT
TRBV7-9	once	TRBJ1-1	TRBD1	CASSPSILEGARNTEAFF	TGTGCCAGCAGCCCTAGTATATTGGAGGGGGCGAGAAACACTGAAGCTTTCTTT
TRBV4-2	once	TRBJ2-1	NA	CASSQIQSSYNEQFF	TGTGCCAGCAGCCAAATCCAAAGCTCCTACAATGAGCAGTTCTTC
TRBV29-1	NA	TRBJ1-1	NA	CSVGVNTEAFF	TGCAGCGTGGGGGTGAACACTGAAGCTTTCTTT
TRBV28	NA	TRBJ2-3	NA	CASSLRGARAGQSTDTQYF	TGTGCCAGCAGTCTCCGGGGGGCGAGGGCGGGGCAGAGCACAGATACGCAGTATTTT